The clone carrying this T cell receptor beta chain has more than one count but fewer than ten. The data derive from a study of blood T cell repertoires in COVID-19. About the research overall: Acute and convalescent COVID-19 samples came from the United States, Italy and Spain. T cells, B-cell-depleted T cells, or PBMCs provided the cDNA or gDNA that served as material.

The CDR3 covers 14 residues. V was cut by 7 bases and J by 3 bases, with 13 bases left in between. CDR1 and CDR2 (germline): SNHLY, FYNNEI. How the authors handled the data: How many nucleated cells were present was estimated from reference gene primer amplification. The protocol was immunoSEQ multiplex PCR, while the TCRdb copy is restricted to in-frame clones and leaves out a portion. V, J and clone size were drawn from that table, and D and trimming were deduced from the DNA. The sample lists about 180,000 clones, about four fifths occurring once. The sequence was obtained from a human donor in a cohort sampled during active COVID-19. The chain joins TRBV2 to TRBJ1-5; D call uncertain. Sequenced: peripheral blood. CDR3 residues: CASMGRQTNQPQHF. In DNA form, the CDR3 reads TGTGCCAGCATGGGGAGACAAACCAATCAGCCCCAGCATTTT. Full variable domain (missing parts from reference TRBV2 and TRBJ1-5): EPEVTQTPSHQVTQMGQEVILRCVPISNHLYFYWYRQILGQKVEFLVSFYNNEISEKSEIFDDQFSVERPDGSNFTLKIRSTKLEDSAMYFCASMGRQTNQPQHFGDGTRLSIL.